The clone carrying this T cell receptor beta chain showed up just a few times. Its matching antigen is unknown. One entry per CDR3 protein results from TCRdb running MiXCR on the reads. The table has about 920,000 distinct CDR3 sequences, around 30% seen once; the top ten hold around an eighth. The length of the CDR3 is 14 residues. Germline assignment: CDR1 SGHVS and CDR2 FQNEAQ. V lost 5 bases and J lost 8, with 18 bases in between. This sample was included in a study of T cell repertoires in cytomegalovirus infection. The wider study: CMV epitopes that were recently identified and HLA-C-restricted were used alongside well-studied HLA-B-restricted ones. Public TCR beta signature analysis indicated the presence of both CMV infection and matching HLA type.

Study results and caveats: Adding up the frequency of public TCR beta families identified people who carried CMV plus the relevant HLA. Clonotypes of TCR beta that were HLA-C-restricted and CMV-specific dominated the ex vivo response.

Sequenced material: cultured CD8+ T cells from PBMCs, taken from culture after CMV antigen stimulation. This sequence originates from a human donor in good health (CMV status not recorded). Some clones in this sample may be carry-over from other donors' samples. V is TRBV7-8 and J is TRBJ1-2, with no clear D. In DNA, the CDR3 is TGTGCCAGCAGCCCCCCGGACGGAAGTCAGGGCTACACCTTC. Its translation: CASSPPDGSQGYTF. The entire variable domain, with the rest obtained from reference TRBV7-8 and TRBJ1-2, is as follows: GAGVSQSPRYKVAKRGQDVALRCDPISGHVSLFWYQQALGQGPEFLTYFQNEAQLDKSGLPSDRFFAERPEGSVSTLKIQRTQQEDSAVYLCASSPPDGSQGYTFGSGTRLTVV.